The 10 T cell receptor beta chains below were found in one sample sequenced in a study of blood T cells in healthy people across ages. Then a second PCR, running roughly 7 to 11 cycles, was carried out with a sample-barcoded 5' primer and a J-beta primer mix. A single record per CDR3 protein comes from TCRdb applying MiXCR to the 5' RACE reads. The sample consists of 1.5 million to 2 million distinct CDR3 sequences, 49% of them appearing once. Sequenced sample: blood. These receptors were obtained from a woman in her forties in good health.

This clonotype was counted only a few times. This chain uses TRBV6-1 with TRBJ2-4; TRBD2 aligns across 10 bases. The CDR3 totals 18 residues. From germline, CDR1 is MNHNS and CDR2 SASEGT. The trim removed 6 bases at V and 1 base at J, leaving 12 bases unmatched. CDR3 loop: CASRHLAGGASAKNIQYF. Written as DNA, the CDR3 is TGTGCCAGCAGACATTTAGCGGGGGGAGCTTCGGCCAAAAACATTCAGTACTTC.

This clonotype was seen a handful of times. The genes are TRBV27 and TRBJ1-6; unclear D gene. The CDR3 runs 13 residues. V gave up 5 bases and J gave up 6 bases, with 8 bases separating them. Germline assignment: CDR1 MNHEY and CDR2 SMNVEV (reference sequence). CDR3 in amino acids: CASSVFPNSPLHF. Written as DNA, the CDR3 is TGTGCCAGCAGTGTATTTCCTAATTCACCCCTCCACTTT.

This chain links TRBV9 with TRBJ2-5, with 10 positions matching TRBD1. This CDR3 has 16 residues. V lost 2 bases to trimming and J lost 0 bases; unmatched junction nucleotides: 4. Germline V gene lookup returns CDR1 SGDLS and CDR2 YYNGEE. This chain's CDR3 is CASSVSDRGYQETQYF. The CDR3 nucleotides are TGTGCCAGCAGCGTGTCGGACAGGGGGTACCAAGAGACCCAGTACTTC.

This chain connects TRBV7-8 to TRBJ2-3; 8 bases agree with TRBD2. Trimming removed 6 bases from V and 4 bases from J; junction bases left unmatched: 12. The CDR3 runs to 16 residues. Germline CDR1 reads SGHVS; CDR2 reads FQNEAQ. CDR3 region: CASRQTGTSRADTQYF. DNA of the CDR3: TGTGCCAGCAGACAAACCGGGACTAGTAGGGCAGATACGCAGTATTTT. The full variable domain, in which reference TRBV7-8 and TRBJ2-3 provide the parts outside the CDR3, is GAGVSQSPRYKVAKRGQDVALRCDPISGHVSLFWYQQALGQGPEFLTYFQNEAQLDKSGLPSDRFFAERPEGSVSTLKIQRTQQEDSAVYLCASRQTGTSRADTQYFGPGTRLTVL.

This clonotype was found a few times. CDR3 loop: CASSFERDTQYF. In nucleotides, the CDR3 is TGTGCCAGCAGCTTTGAAAGAGATACGCAGTATTTT. The chain has TRBV5-5 and TRBJ2-3; no firm D call. The CDR3 spans 12 residues. V dropped 2 bases and J dropped 5 bases, with 6 bases sitting between them. Germline assignment: CDR1 SGHKS and CDR2 YYEKEE (reference sequence).

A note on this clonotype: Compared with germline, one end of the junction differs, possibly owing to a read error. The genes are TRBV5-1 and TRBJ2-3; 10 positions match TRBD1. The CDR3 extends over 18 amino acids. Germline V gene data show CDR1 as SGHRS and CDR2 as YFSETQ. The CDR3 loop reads CASRLVRGQGRFTDTQYF. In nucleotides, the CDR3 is TGCGCCAGCAGATTGGTCCGGGGACAGGGGCGTTTCACAGATACGCAGTATTTT.

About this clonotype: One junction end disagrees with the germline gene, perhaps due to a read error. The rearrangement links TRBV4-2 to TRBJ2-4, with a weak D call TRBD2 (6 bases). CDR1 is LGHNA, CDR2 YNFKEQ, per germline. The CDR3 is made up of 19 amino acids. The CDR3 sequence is CASSQDLKSGILAKTIQYF. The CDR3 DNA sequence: TGTGCCAGCAGCCAAGACCTTAAATCAGGGATACTAGCCAAAACCATTCAGTACTTC.

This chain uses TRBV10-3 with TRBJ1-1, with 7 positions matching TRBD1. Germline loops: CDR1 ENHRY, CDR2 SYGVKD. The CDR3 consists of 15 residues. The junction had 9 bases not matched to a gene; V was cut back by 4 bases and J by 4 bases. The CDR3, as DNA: TGTGCCATCAGTGGAAAACAGGGGTCGGGCACTGAAGCTTTCTTT. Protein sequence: CAISGKQGSGTEAFF.

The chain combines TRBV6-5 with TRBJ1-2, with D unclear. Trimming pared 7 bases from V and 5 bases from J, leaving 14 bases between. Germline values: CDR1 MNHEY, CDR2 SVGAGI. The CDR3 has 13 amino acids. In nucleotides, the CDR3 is TGTGCCAGCACCGCGTTGACATATTATGGCTACACCTTC. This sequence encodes CASTALTYYGYTF.

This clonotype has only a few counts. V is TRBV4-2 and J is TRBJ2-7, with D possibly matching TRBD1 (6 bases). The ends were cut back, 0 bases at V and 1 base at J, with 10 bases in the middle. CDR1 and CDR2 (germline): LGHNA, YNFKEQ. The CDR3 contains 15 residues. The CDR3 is CASSQDGGESYEQYF. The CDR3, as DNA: TGTGCCAGCAGCCAAGATGGGGGCGAGTCCTACGAGCAGTACTTC.